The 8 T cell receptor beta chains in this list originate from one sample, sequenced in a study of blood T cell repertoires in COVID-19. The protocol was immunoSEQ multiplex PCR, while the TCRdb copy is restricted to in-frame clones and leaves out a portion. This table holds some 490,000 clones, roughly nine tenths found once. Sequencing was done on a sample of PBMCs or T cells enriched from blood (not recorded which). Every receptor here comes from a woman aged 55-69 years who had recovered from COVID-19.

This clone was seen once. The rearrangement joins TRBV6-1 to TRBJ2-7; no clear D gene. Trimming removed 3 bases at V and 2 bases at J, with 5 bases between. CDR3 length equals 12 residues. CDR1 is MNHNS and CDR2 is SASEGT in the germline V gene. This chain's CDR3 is CASSETPYEQYV. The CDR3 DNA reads TGTGCCAGCAGTGAGACACCCTACGAGCAGTACGTC.

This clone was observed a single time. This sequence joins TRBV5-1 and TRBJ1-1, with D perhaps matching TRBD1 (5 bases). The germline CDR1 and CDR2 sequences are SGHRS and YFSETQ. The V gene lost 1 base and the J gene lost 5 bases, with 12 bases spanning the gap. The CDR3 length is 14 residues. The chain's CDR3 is CASSLNGGETEAFF. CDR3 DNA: TGCGCCAGCAGCTTGAATGGGGGGGAAACTGAAGCTTTCTTT.

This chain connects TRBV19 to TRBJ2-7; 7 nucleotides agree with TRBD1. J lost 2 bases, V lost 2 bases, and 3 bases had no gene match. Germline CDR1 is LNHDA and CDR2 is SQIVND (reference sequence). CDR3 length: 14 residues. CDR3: CASSITTGAYEQYV. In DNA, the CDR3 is TGTGCCAGTAGTATAACAACAGGGGCCTACGAGCAGTACGTC.

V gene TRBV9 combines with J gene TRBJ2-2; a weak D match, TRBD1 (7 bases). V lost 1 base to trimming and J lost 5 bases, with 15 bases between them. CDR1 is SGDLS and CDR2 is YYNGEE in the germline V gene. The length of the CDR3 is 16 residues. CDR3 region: CASSVTPSGGTGELFF. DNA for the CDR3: TGTGCCAGCAGCGTAACGCCGTCAGGGGGGACCGGGGAGCTGTTTTTT.

CDR3 in DNA: TGCGCCAGCAGCCAGATCGGCGGGGGAAACACCATATATTTT. It specifies CASSQIGGGNTIYF. The rearrangement joins TRBV4-1 to TRBJ1-3; the D is unclear. Germline V gene sequence: CDR1 MGHRA, CDR2 YSYEKL. V lost 3 bases and J 4 bases, leaving 10 bases between the germline ends. This CDR3 comprises 14 residues.

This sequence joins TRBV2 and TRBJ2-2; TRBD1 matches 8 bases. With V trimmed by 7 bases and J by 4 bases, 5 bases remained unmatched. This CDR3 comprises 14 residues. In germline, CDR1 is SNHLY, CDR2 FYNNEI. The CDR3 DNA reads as TGTGCCAGCATCGGACAGGGACTCACCGGGGAGCTGTTTTTT. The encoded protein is CASIGQGLTGELFF.

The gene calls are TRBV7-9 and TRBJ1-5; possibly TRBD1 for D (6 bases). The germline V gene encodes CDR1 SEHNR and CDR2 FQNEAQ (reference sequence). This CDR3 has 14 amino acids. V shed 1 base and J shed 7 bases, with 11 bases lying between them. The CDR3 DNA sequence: TGTGCCAGCAGCTTAGGACAGGCTAGACAGCCCCAGCATTTT. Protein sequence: CASSLGQARQPQHF.

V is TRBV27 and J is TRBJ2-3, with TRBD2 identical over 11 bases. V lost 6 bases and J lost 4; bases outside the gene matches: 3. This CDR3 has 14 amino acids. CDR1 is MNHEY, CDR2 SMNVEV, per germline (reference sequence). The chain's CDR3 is CASSRLAGPDTQYF. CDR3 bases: TGTGCCAGCAGCCGACTAGCGGGGCCAGATACGCAGTATTTT.